This T cell receptor beta chain was captured by sequencing in a study of T-cell memory formation after mild COVID-19. The study, taken as a whole, reports: The main location of contracting CD4+ clones was CM and EM, and that of contracting CD8+ clones was EMRA.

V gave up 7 bases and J gave up 3 bases, with 15 bases separating them. This CDR3 has 14 amino acids. One entry per CDR3 protein, called by TCRdb with MiXCR from the 5' RACE reads. The sample records 270,000 or so distinct CDR3 sequences, around 17% being singletons. This clonotype was counted a few times. Its specificity is unknown. The source of this sequence is a man between 18 and 29 years old who had mild COVID-19 (a few samples of this study predate the infection). Cell type and time point are not known. The chain couples TRBV12-3 or TRBV12-4 to TRBJ1-1; D possibly corresponds to TRBD1 (6 bases). Sequencing was done on a sample of PBMCs or a T cell subset sorted from them (not recorded which). Here the CDR3 reads CASIDRRGDTEAFF. In DNA form, the CDR3 reads TGTGCCAGCATCGACAGGAGAGGGGACACTGAAGCTTTCTTT.